Many counts were recorded for the clone carrying this T cell receptor beta chain. The antigen remains unidentified. The J segment lost 9 bases and the V segment lost 8 bases, leaving 13 bases of the junction unmatched. The CDR3 consists of 15 residues. The data originate from a study of identical twins. Overall study results and limits: Out-of-frame sharing of TCR alpha in monozygotic twins was underestimated by models. Excess sharing between twins was weaker in beta out-of-frame sequences.

A template switching step contributed a universal primer site, while unique molecular identifiers were present in the cDNA. TCRdb called the 5' RACE reads again in MiXCR, with one record for every CDR3 protein. This sample yields around 530,000 distinct CDR3 sequences, of which roughly 15% are seen a single time; around 0.4% belongs to the top ten. All donors were healthy Caucasians. These data were also reused for a study on yellow fever vaccine responses in identical twins.

The chain carries TRBV12-3 or TRBV12-4 and TRBJ2-2, with 9 bases matching TRBD2. This receptor was identified in a woman younger than 35 in good health. Sample: CD4+ T cells sorted from blood. The CDR3 DNA follows: TGTGCCAGCTGGTCGGGAAGCGGGAGGCCGAGGGAGCTGTTTTTT. Protein sequence: CASWSGSGRPRELFF.